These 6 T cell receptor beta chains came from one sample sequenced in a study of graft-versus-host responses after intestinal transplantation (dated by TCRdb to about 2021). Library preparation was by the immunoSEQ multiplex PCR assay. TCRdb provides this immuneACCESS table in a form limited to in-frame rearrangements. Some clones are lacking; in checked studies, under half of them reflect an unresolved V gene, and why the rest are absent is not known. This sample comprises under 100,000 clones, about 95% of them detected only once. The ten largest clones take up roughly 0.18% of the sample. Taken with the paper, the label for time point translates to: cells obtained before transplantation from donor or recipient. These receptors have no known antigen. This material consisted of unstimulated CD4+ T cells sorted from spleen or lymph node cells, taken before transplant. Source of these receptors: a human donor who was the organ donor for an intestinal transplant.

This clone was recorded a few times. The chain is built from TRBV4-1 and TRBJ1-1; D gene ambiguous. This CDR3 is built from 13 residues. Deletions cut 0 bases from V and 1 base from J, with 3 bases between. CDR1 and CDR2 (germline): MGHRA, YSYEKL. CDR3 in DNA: TGCGCCAGCAGCCAAGATCGGAACACTGAAGCTTTCTTT. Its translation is CASSQDRNTEAFF.

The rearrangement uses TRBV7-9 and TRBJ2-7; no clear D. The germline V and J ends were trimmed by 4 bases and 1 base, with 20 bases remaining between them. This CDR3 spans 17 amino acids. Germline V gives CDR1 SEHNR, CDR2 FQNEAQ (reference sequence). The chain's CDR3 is CASSSFNDAAGSYEQYF. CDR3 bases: TGTGCCAGCAGCTCATTTAACGACGCGGCCGGGTCCTACGAGCAGTACTTC. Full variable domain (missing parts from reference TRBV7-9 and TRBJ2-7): DTGVSQNPRHKITKRGQNVTFRCDPISEHNRLYWYRQTLGQGPEFLTYFQNEAQLEKSRLLSDRFSAERPKGSFSTLEIQRTEQGDSAMYLCASSSFNDAAGSYEQYFGPGTRLTVT.

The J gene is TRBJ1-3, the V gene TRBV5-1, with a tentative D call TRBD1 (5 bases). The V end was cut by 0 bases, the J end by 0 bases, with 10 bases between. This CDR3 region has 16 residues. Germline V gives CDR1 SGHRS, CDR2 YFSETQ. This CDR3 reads CASSLAGALSGNTIYF. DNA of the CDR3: TGCGCCAGCAGCTTGGCCGGGGCCCTCTCTGGAAACACCATATATTTT.

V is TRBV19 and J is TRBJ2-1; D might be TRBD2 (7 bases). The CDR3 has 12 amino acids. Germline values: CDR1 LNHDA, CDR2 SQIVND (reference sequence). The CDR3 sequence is CATKGGGDEQFF. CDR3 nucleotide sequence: TGTGCTACTAAGGGGGGGGGCGATGAGCAGTTCTTC.

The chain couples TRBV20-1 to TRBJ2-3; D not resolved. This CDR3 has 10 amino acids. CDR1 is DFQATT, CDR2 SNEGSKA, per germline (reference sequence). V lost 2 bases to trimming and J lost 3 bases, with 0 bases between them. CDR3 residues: CSARTDTQYF. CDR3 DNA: TGCAGTGCTAGAACAGATACGCAGTATTTT.

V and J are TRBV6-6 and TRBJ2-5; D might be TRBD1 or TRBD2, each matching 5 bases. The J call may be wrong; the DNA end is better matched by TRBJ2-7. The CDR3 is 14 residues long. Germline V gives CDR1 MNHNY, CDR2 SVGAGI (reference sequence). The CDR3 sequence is CASREVGGIYEQYF. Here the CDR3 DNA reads TGTGCCAGCAGGGAAGTTGGGGGAATCTACGAGCAGTACTTC.